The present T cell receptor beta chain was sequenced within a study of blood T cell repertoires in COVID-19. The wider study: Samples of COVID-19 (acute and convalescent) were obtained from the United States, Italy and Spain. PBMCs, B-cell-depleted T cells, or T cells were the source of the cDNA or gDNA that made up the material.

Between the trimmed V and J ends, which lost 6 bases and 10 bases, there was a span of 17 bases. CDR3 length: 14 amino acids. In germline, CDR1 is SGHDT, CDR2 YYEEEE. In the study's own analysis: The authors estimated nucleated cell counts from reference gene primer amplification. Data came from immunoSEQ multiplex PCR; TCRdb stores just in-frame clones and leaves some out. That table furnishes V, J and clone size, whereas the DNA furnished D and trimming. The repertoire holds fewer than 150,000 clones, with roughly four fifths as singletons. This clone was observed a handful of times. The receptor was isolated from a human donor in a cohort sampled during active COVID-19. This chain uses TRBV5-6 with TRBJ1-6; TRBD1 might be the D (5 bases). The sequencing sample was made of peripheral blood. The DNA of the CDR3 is TGTGCCAGCACCGTAAGGGTGGAGGGGTCACCCCTCCACTTT. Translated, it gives CASTVRVEGSPLHF.